A selection of T cell receptor beta chains follows, all from one sample in a study of blood T cell repertoires in COVID-19. Here immunoSEQ multiplex PCR was the method, and the copy in TCRdb shows in-frame clones only, minus some. Of 300,000 to 400,000 clones listed, almost 90% are singletons. Sequenced input: peripheral blood. The receptor set was obtained from a woman between 70 and 85 years old with COVID-19, enrolled during active disease. Each CDR3 is given with its conserved first and last residue. Each record gives: D gene, J gene, V gene, clone size, CDR3 DNA, CDR3 protein. A D gene is named only where the DNA matches it firmly. Clone size is not always given. Where it is, it says once, few, many or a class for expanded clones.

D gene: TRBD1
J gene: TRBJ2-7
V gene: TRBV19
clone size: .
CDR3 DNA: TGTGCCAGTAGTATAGATATAGGGGGCGACGAGCAGTACTTC
CDR3 protein: CASSIDIGGDEQYF

D gene: TRBD1
J gene: TRBJ1-4
V gene: TRBV9
clone size: .
CDR3 DNA: TGTGCCAGCAGCGTGGGACAGGGTGGCGAAAAACTGTTTTTT
CDR3 protein: CASSVGQGGEKLFF

D gene: .
J gene: TRBJ1-3
V gene: TRBV11-2
clone size: .
CDR3 DNA: TGTGCCAGCAGCTTAGTTAACTCTGGAAACACCATATATTTT
CDR3 protein: CASSLVNSGNTIYF

D gene: .
J gene: TRBJ1-1
V gene: TRBV5-1
clone size: .
CDR3 DNA: TGCGCCAGCAGCTTGAGTGACCCCCGGGAGGACACTGAAGCTTTCTTT
CDR3 protein: CASSLSDPREDTEAFF

D gene: TRBD1
J gene: TRBJ2-2
V gene: TRBV9
clone size: .
CDR3 DNA: TGTGCCAGCAGCGTAGGAGGGGCTGGGGACAGGGCCACCGGGGAGCTGTTTTTT
CDR3 protein: CASSVGGAGDRATGELFF

D gene: TRBD1
J gene: TRBJ1-5
V gene: TRBV19
clone size: .
CDR3 DNA: TGTGCCAGTAGTAGGTCAGGGGGCTACAATCAGCCCCAGCATTTT
CDR3 protein: CASSRSGGYNQPQHF

D gene: .
J gene: TRBJ1-5
V gene: TRBV4-1
clone size: few
CDR3 DNA: TGCGCCAGCAGCCAATATCAGGGTTGGAATCAGCCCCAGCATTTT
CDR3 protein: CASSQYQGWNQPQHF

D gene: TRBD1
J gene: TRBJ1-1
V gene: TRBV10-3
clone size: once
CDR3 DNA: TGTGCCATCTCAGGGGGCAGGGGGGACACTGAAGCTTTCTTT
CDR3 protein: CAISGGRGDTEAFF

D gene: TRBD1
J gene: TRBJ1-6
V gene: TRBV9
clone size: .
CDR3 DNA: TGTGCCAGCAGCGCAGGGACAGTTAATTCACCCCTCCACTTT
CDR3 protein: CASSAGTVNSPLHF

D gene: TRBD1
J gene: TRBJ1-4
V gene: TRBV9
clone size: .
CDR3 DNA: TGTGCCAGCAGCGGCGCCGGGACAGGGACTGAAAAACTGTTTTTT
CDR3 protein: CASSGAGTGTEKLFF

D gene: .
J gene: TRBJ1-1
V gene: TRBV28
clone size: once
CDR3 DNA: TGTGCCAGCAGACCGACAGTTAACACTGAAGCTTTCTTT
CDR3 protein: CASRPTVNTEAFF

D gene: TRBD2
J gene: TRBJ2-5
V gene: TRBV10-1
clone size: many
CDR3 DNA: TGCGCCAGCAGTGAGTCTGGTAGCGGGGGTCAGGAGACCCAGTACTTC
CDR3 protein: CASSESGSGGQETQYF

D gene: .
J gene: TRBJ2-1
V gene: TRBV2
clone size: .
CDR3 DNA: TGTGCCAGCACAGGGGAGAGGAATGAGCAGTTCTTC
CDR3 protein: CASTGERNEQFF

D gene: .
J gene: TRBJ2-5
V gene: TRBV28
clone size: .
CDR3 DNA: TGTGCCAGCAGTCGAAAATTACAGGGCATCGAGACCCAGTACTTC
CDR3 protein: CASSRKLQGIETQYF

D gene: .
J gene: TRBJ2-3
V gene: TRBV30
clone size: .
CDR3 DNA: TGTGCCTGGAGCCCCGGAGATACGCAGTATTTT
CDR3 protein: CAWSPGDTQYF

D gene: TRBD1
J gene: TRBJ1-1
V gene: TRBV13
clone size: .
CDR3 DNA: TGTGCCAGCAGCTTCCAGGGGGGGAACACTGAAGCTTTCTTT
CDR3 protein: CASSFQGGNTEAFF

D gene: .
J gene: TRBJ1-2
V gene: TRBV19
clone size: .
CDR3 DNA: TGTGCCAGTAGAACAGGTTTTAACTATGGCTACACCTTC
CDR3 protein: CASRTGFNYGYTF